This TCR beta chain emerged from a study of cytomegalovirus exposure and HLA in healthy donors. The CDR3 contains 14 residues. CDR1 is SGHRS and CDR2 is YFSETQ in the germline V gene. The ends were cut back, 0 bases at V and 2 bases at J, with 8 bases in the middle. This clone came up a few times. What it binds is not known. Study findings and constraints: In most subjects, TCR beta sequences reportedly gave accurate predictions of HLA-A and HLA-B alleles. Later genetic work tied a missense DCLRE1C variant to beta-chain V and J trimming. Compared with the roughly 700-donor mean, an Asian-associated ancestry cluster reportedly had fewer N-insertions, according to a later analysis.

PCR amplification relied on 60 Vbeta primers (plus 13 Jbeta primers). Profiling relied on immunoSEQ multiplex PCR, and the TCRdb table lists in-frame clones only, not all of them. The sample lists more than 95,000 clones; under 85% were seen once. The chain has TRBV5-1 and TRBJ2-5; TRBD1 might be the D (6 bases). The TCR was taken from a woman in her 50s in good health and CMV-seropositive. Sequences were obtained from PBMCs. CDR3: CASSLGTDQETQYF. The CDR3, as DNA: TGCGCCAGCAGCTTGGGGACAGATCAAGAGACCCAGTACTTC.